The rows below give T cell receptor beta chains drawn from one sample of a study of identical twins. A single record per CDR3 protein comes from TCRdb applying MiXCR to the 5' RACE reads. In the table there are about 690,000 distinct CDR3 sequences, approximately 6% of which are singletons. The sequenced sample consisted of naive T cells sorted from blood. These receptors originate from a man between 18 and 29 years old in good health. CDR3s include the opening cysteine and the closing phenylalanine or tryptophan. A D gene is named only where the DNA matches it firmly. For some rows the clone size is stated as once, few or many, or as a class when expanded; others skip it.

many	TRBV29-1	.	TRBJ2-7	TGCAGCGTCGTCCAACAGGGACTCGGCTACGAGCAGTACTTC	CSVVQQGLGYEQYF
many	TRBV28	.	TRBJ2-7	TGTGCCAGCAGTCGCCTCCACGAGCAGTACTTC	CASSRLHEQYF
few	TRBV29-1	.	TRBJ2-4	TGCAGCGTTGCCGGGGGCGATAAAAACATTCAGTACTTC	CSVAGGDKNIQYF
.	TRBV6-2/TRBV6-3	.	TRBJ2-3	TGTGCCAGCGCCCGAGGAGATACGCAGTATTTT	CASARGDTQYF
.	TRBV10-3	.	TRBJ2-1	TGTGCCATCCGAATTAACCATGAGCAGTTCTTC	CAIRINHEQFF
.	TRBV3-1	.	TRBJ2-3	TGTGCCAGCAGCCCCCGTGAAACGGGAGTTGGGACAGATACGCAGTATTTT	CASSPRETGVGTDTQYF
.	TRBV10-3	TRBD2	TRBJ2-5	TGTGCCATCAGTGAGTCTGAGATCCAGCGGGACCACCAAGAGACCCAGTACTTC	CAISESEIQRDHQETQYF
.	TRBV7-8	TRBD2	TRBJ2-3	TGTGCCAGCAGCTTAATCGGGACTAGCGGATACACAGATACGCAGTATTTT	CASSLIGTSGYTDTQYF
few	TRBV9	TRBD1	TRBJ1-2	TGTGCCAGCAGGGGGACAGGTCCTAACTATGGCTACACCTTC	CASRGTGPNYGYTF
few	TRBV6-1	.	TRBJ2-3	TGTGCCAGCGGGGCGGGGATCACAGATACGCAGTATTTT	CASGAGITDTQYF
few	TRBV28	.	TRBJ1-5	TGTGCCAGCAGGATAGGGGTAGGCAATCAGCCCCAGCATTTT	CASRIGVGNQPQHF
many	TRBV6-2/TRBV6-3	.	TRBJ1-5	TGTGCCAGCAGCCGCCCCTGGAGGAACAATCAGCCCCAGCATTTT	CASSRPWRNNQPQHF
few	TRBV5-1	.	TRBJ1-1	TGCGCCAGCAGCCCCACCGGGGGTGGGGCTGAAGCTTTCTTT	CASSPTGGGAEAFF
.	TRBV14	.	TRBJ2-6	TGTGCCAGCAGCCAAAAGGGTGGGGCCAACGTCCTGACTTTC	CASSQKGGANVLTF
.	TRBV4-3	.	TRBJ1-6	TGCGCCAGCAGCCAAGACGGCGGGCCCGCGCCTTCACCCCTCCACTTT	CASSQDGGPAPSPLHF
.	TRBV6-1	TRBD1	TRBJ2-5	TGTGCCAGCAGTCCGGGGACAGGGGGACAGACCCAGTACTTC	CASSPGTGGQTQYF
.	TRBV28	.	TRBJ2-3	TGTGCCAGCAGCTCCCGAGGGGGGGGTAGCACAGATACGCAGTATTTT	CASSSRGGGSTDTQYF
many	TRBV12-3/TRBV12-4	.	TRBJ1-1	TGTGCCAGCAGTTTCATGGGGGTGACTGAAGCTTTCTTT	CASSFMGVTEAFF
.	TRBV24-1	TRBD1	TRBJ1-5	TGTGCCACCAGTGACCGGACAGGGGGTGGGTCGGTCCAGCATTTT	CATSDRTGGGSVQHF
.	TRBV20-1	TRBD2	TRBJ2-1	TGCAGTGCCAAAATACTAGCGGGGAGCTCCTACAATGAGCAGTTCTTC	CSAKILAGSSYNEQFF
many	TRBV29-1	TRBD1	TRBJ1-1	TGCAGCGACCACAGGGGCGGGCCCGAAGCTTTCTTT	CSDHRGGPEAFF
many	TRBV6-8	TRBD2	TRBJ2-3	TGTGCCAGCAGTTACCGGGAGGGTGATACGCAGTATTTT	CASSYREGDTQYF
.	TRBV20-1	.	TRBJ1-6	TGCAGTGCTCGCCGGGGGATGTGGTCCTATAATTCACCCCTCCACTTT	CSARRGMWSYNSPLHF
few	TRBV10-2	.	TRBJ2-2	TGCGCCAGCAGTGACCGCGGAAGGACAGTGACCGGGGAGCTGTTTTTT	CASSDRGRTVTGELFF
.	TRBV24-1	.	TRBJ2-1	TGTGCCACCAGTGTAGGGACCCCAGCAGGACGTGAGCAGTTCTTC	CATSVGTPAGREQFF
many	TRBV20-1	.	TRBJ2-1	TGCAGTGCTAGAGATGGAAGTTTAAATGAGCAGTTCTTC	CSARDGSLNEQFF
few	TRBV30	TRBD1	TRBJ1-2	TGTGCCTGGAGTCCTACCGGGACAGCGAACTATGGCTACACCTTC	CAWSPTGTANYGYTF
many	TRBV7-8	.	TRBJ2-1	TGTGCCAGCAGCTTAGCAGATCCCTACAATGAGCAGTTCTTC	CASSLADPYNEQFF
few	TRBV7-2	.	TRBJ2-3	TGTGCCACCCCAGGGGCGGGGAGGATCCGCGCGCAGTATTTT	CATPGAGRIRAQYF
many	TRBV7-2	.	TRBJ2-1	TGTGCCAGCAGCTTAGTGAGGGGCGGATTCCACAATGAGCAGTTCTTC	CASSLVRGGFHNEQFF
few	TRBV12-3/TRBV12-4	.	TRBJ1-2	TGTGCCAGCAGTTTTATAGGTCCCAATGGCTACACCTTC	CASSFIGPNGYTF
many	TRBV7-9	.	TRBJ2-1	TGTGCCAGCAGCCCACCCGGTACCACTTACAATGAGCAGTTCTTC	CASSPPGTTYNEQFF
many	TRBV9	TRBD2	TRBJ2-5	TGTGCCAGCAGCGAAGGTGGACTAGTAAAGAGCCAAGAGACCCAGTACTTC	CASSEGGLVKSQETQYF
few	TRBV7-2	.	TRBJ2-7	TGTGCCAGCAGACCCTCAGGGATTAGCGGCTACGAGCAGTACTTC	CASRPSGISGYEQYF
many	TRBV15	.	TRBJ2-2	TGTGCCACCAGCAGAGAAGCCGGGGAGCTGTTTTTT	CATSREAGELFF
few	TRBV6-1	.	TRBJ2-7	TGTGCCAGCAACCGCCTGGGACGCTACGAGCAGTACTTC	CASNRLGRYEQYF
many	TRBV11-2	.	TRBJ2-5	TGTGCCAGCAGGAGAGACAGAGGGGAGCAAGAGACCCAGTACTTC	CASRRDRGEQETQYF
few	TRBV12-5	TRBD2	TRBJ2-3	TGTGCTAGTGGTTTTCTAGCGGGGAAAACGAGCACAGATACGCAGTATTTT	CASGFLAGKTSTDTQYF
many	TRBV12-3/TRBV12-4	TRBD2	TRBJ2-1	TGTGCCAGCAGACCCCTAGCGGGTACCTACAATGAGCAGTTCTTC	CASRPLAGTYNEQFF
few	TRBV7-8	TRBD2	TRBJ2-2	TGTGCCAGCAGCTTAGTGGCACGGGAGGGATACACCGGGGAGCTGTTTTTT	CASSLVAREGYTGELFF
many	TRBV7-3	TRBD2	TRBJ2-3	TGTGCCAGCAGCTACCGGACTAGCGGTCGCACAGATACGCAGTATTTT	CASSYRTSGRTDTQYF
.	TRBV19	TRBD2	TRBJ2-1	TGTGCCAGTAGTTTAGCGGGAATATTCAATGAGCAGTTCTTC	CASSLAGIFNEQFF
many	TRBV7-2	TRBD1	TRBJ2-2	TGTGCCAGCAGCTTAGGGGGACAGGGGTTCGGGGAGCTGTTTTTT	CASSLGGQGFGELFF
.	TRBV20-1	.	TRBJ1-2	TGCAGTGCCCAAGATAGGGGCAGGGGCTATGGCTACACCTTC	CSAQDRGRGYGYTF
.	TRBV7-2	TRBD1	TRBJ2-7	TGTGCCAGCAGCTCATGGGACAGGGGAACCTACGAGCAGTACTTC	CASSSWDRGTYEQYF
many	TRBV7-2	.	TRBJ2-2	TGTGCCAGAACCGAGGCTGCATCCGGGGAGCTGTTTTTT	CARTEAASGELFF
.	TRBV6-1	TRBD2	TRBJ2-1	TGTGCCAGCAGCCGCAGAACCGGGACTAGCGCCTACAATGAGCAGTTCTTC	CASSRRTGTSAYNEQFF
few	TRBV5-1	.	TRBJ2-2	TGCGCCAGCAGCCACTCGGACAGTTCCGGGGAGCTGTTTTTT	CASSHSDSSGELFF
.	TRBV20-1	.	TRBJ1-2	TGCAGTGCTAGAGGAGAGGGTAACTATGGCTACACCTTC	CSARGEGNYGYTF
many	TRBV14	.	TRBJ2-5	TGTGCCAGCAGCCAAGTGCACGGCCCTCAAGAGACCCAGTACTTC	CASSQVHGPQETQYF
few	TRBV20-1	TRBD1	TRBJ1-1	TGCAGTGCAAGGACAGGGTCCGGCACTGAAGCTTTCTTT	CSARTGSGTEAFF
many	TRBV12-3/TRBV12-4	.	TRBJ2-3	TGTGCCAGCACTCTGGGTGGTACGCAGTATTTT	CASTLGGTQYF
once	TRBV11-3	.	TRBJ2-2	TGTGCCAGCAGCTTAGATTCGACTATAAAGCTTCCCGGGGAGCTGTTTTTT	CASSLDSTIKLPGELFF
many	TRBV7-9	.	TRBJ1-2	TGTGCCAGCAGCCCACCCAGGGAACTCGGCTACACCTTC	CASSPPRELGYTF
few	TRBV6-1	TRBD1	TRBJ2-1	TGTGCCAGCAGCGGACAGGCCCGCAATGAGCAGTTCTTC	CASSGQARNEQFF
few	TRBV24-1	.	TRBJ2-1	TGTGCCACCAGTGACCCAATTCAGTCGGGGCAGTTCTTC	CATSDPIQSGQFF
many	TRBV20-1	.	TRBJ2-7	TGCAGTGCTACCACCTACGAGCAGTACTTC	CSATTYEQYF
.	TRBV5-1	TRBD1	TRBJ2-5	TGCGCCAGCAGCTTGGTAGGTGCAGGGGGAGAGACCCAGTACTTC	CASSLVGAGGETQYF
many	TRBV6-1	.	TRBJ2-5	TGTGCCAGCAGCACCCGGGACAACCAAGAGACCCAGTACTTC	CASSTRDNQETQYF
few	TRBV5-1	.	TRBJ2-5	TGCGCCAGTACCCGGGACGGCCAAGAGACCCAGTACTTC	CASTRDGQETQYF